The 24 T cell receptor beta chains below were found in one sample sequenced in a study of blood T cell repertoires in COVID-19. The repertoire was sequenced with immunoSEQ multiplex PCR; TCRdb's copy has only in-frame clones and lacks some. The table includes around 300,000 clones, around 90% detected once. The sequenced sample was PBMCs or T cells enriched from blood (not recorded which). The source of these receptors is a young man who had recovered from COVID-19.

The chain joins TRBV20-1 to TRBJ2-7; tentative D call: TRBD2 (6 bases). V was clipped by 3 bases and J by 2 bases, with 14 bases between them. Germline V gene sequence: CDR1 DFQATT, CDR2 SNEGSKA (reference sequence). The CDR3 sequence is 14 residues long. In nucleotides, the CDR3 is TGCAGTGCTAGTTCCGGGACTGGGGCCTACGAGCAGTACTTC. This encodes CSASSGTGAYEQYF.

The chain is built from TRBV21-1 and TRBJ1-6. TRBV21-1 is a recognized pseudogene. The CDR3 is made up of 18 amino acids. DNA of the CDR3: TGTGCCAGCACCATCGCAAGGCTCGAGGGCGAGTGGGATTCACCCCTCCACTTT. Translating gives CASTIARLEGEWDSPLHF.

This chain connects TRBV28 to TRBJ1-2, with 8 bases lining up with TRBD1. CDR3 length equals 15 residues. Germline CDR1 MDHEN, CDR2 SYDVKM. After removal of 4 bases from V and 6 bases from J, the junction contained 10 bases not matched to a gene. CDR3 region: CASSYGQGAWHGYTF. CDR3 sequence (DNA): TGTGCCAGCAGTTATGGTCAGGGGGCCTGGCATGGCTACACCTTC.

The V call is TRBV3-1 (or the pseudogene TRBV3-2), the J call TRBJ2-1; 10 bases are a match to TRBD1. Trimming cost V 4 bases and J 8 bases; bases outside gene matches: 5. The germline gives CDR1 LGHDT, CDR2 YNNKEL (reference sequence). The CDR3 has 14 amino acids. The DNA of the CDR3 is TGTGCCAGCAGCCCTCGACAGGGGGCGGATGAGCAGTTCTTC. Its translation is CASSPRQGADEQFF.

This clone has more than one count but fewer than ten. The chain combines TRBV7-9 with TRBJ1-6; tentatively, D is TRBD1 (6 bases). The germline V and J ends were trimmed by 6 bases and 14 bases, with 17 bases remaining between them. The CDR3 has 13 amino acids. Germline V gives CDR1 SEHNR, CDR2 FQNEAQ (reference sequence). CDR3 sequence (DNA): TGTGCCAGCAGTCAAGCAAACAGGGAGACCCTCCACTTT. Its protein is CASSQANRETLHF.

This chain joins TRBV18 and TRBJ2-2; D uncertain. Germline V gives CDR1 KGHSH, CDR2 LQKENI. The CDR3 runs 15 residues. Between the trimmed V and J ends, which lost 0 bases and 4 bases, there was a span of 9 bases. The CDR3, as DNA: TGTGCCAGCTCACCACCCCCCGCCGGCACCGGGGAGCTGTTTTTT. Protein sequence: CASSPPPAGTGELFF. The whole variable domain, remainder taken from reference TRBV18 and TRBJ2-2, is NAGVMQNPRHLVRRRGQEARLRCSPMKGHSHVYWYRQLPEEGLKFMVYLQKENIIDESGMPKERFSAEFPKEGPSILRIQQVVRGDSAAYFCASSPPPAGTGELFFGEGSRLTVL.

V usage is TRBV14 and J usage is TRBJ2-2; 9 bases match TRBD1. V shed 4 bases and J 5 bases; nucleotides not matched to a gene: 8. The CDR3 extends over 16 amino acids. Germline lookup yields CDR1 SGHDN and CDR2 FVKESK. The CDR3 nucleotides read TGTGCCAGCAGCCCCCCCCCGGGACAGGGAACCGGGGAGCTGTTTTTT. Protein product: CASSPPPGQGTGELFF.

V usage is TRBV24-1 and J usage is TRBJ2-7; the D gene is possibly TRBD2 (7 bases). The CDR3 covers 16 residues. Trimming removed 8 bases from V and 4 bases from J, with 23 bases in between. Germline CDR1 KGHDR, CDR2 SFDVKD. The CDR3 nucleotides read TGTGCCACCACCGCGGCCGGGGGGACATCCACTTACGAGCAGTACTTC. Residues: CATTAAGGTSTYEQYF.

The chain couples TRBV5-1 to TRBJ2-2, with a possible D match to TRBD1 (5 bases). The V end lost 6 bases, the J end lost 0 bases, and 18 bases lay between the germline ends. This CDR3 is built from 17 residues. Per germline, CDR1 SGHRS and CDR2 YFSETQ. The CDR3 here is CASTLNVQESNTGELFF. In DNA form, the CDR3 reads TGCGCCAGCACCCTTAACGTACAGGAATCGAACACCGGGGAGCTGTTTTTT.

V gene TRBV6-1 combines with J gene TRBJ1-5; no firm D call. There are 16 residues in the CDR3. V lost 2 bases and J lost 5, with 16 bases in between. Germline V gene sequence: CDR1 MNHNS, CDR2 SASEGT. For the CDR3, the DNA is TGTGCCAGCAGTGAACGGAATGGACTTCCTGATCAGCCCCAGCATTTT. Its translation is CASSERNGLPDQPQHF.

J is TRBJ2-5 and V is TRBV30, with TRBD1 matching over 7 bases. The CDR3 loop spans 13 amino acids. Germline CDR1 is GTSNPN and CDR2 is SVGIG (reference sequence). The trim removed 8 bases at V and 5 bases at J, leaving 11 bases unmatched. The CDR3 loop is CAGYTGDRETQYF. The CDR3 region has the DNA TGTGCCGGCTATACAGGGGACCGGGAGACCCAGTACTTC.

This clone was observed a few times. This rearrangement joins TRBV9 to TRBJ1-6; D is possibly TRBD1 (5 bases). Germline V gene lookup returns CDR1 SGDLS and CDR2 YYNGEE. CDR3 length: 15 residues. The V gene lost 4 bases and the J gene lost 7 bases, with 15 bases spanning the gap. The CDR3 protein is CASSTRVGVNSPLHF. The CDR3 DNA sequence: TGTGCCAGCAGCACCCGGGTAGGGGTCAATTCACCCCTCCACTTT.

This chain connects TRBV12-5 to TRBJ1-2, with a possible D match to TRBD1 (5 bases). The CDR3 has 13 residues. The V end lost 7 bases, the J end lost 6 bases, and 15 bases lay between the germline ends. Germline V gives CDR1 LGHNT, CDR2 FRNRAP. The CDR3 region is CASAIGGWDGYTF. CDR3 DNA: TGTGCTAGTGCTATCGGGGGATGGGATGGCTACACCTTC.

In DNA form, the CDR3 reads TGTGCCAGCAGCTTAGCGGCTGGGACAGGGGACTACGAGCAGTACTTC. This gives the protein CASSLAAGTGDYEQYF. The V and J genes are TRBV7-6 and TRBJ2-7; 10 bases match TRBD1. The trim removed 0 bases at V and 3 bases at J, leaving 5 bases unmatched. The germline CDR1 and CDR2 sequences are SGHVS and FNYEAQ. The CDR3 extends over 16 amino acids.

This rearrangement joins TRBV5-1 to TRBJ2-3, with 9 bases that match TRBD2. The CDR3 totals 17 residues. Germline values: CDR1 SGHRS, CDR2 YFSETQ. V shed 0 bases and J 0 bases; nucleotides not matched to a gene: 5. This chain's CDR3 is CASSLGGLAGSTDTQYF. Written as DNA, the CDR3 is TGCGCCAGCAGCTTGGGGGGGCTAGCGGGAAGCACAGATACGCAGTATTTT.

The CDR3 reads CASTQRDRGQETQYF. The CDR3 DNA follows: TGTGCCAGCACCCAGAGAGACAGGGGGCAAGAGACCCAGTACTTC. V is TRBV6-6 and J is TRBJ2-5, with 9 bases fitting TRBD1. The CDR3 spans 15 residues. Per the germline V gene, CDR1 is MNHNY and CDR2 is SVGAGI (reference sequence). Trimming removed 7 bases from V and 2 bases from J; junction bases left unmatched: 8.

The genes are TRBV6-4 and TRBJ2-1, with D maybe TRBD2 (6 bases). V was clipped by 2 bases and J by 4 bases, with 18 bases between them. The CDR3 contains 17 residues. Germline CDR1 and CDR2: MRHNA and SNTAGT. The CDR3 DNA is TGTGCCAGCAGTGACGGAGGTGCGGGGCAGCCGTACAATGAGCAGTTCTTC. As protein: CASSDGGAGQPYNEQFF.

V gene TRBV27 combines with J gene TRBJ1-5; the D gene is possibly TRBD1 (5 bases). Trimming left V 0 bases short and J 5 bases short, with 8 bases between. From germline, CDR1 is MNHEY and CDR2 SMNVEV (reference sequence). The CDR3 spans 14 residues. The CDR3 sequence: CASSLSRVDQPQHF. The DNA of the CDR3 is TGTGCCAGCAGTTTATCCAGGGTGGATCAGCCCCAGCATTTT.

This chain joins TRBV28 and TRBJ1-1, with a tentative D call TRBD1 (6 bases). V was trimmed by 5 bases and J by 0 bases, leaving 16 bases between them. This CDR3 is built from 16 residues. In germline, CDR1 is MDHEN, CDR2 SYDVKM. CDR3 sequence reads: CASSPKGTYLNTEAFF. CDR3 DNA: TGTGCCAGCAGTCCCAAAGGGACATACTTGAACACTGAAGCTTTCTTT. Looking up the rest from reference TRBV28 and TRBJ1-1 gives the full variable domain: DVKVTQSSRYLVKRTGEKVFLECVQDMDHENMFWYRQDPGLGLRLIYFSYDVKMKEKGDIPEGYSVSREKKERFSLILESASTNQTSMYLCASSPKGTYLNTEAFFGQGTRLTVV.

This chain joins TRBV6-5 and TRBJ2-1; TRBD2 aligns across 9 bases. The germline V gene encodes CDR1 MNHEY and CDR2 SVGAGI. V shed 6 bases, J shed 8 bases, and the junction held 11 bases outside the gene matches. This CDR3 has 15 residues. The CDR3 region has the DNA TGTGCCAGCAGCGCCGACAGCGGGGGGTACGATGAGCAGTTCTTC. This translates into CASSADSGGYDEQFF.

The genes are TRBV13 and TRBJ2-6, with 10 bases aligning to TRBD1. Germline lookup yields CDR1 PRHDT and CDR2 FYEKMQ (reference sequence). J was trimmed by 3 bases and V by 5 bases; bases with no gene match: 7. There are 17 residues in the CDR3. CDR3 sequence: CASSPRTGGLGANVLTF. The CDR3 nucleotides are TGTGCCAGCAGCCCCAGGACAGGGGGGCTTGGGGCCAACGTCCTGACTTTC. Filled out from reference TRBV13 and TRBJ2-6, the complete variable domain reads AAGVIQSPRHLIKEKRETATLKCYPIPRHDTVYWYQQGPGQDPQFLISFYEKMQSDKGSIPDRFSAQQFSDYHSELNMSSLELGDSALYFCASSPRTGGLGANVLTFGAGSRLTVL.

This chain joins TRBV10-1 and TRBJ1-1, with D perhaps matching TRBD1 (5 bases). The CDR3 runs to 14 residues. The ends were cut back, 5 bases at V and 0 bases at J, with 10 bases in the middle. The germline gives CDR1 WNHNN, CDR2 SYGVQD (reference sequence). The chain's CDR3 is CASSPRQMNTEAFF. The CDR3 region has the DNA TGCGCCAGCAGTCCCAGACAGATGAACACTGAAGCTTTCTTT.

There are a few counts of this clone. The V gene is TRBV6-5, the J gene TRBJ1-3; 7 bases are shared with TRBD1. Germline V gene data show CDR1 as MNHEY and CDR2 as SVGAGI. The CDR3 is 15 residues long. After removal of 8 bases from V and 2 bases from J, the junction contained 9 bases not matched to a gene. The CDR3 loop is CASVKKGAAGNTIYF. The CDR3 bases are TGTGCCAGCGTCAAGAAGGGGGCAGCTGGAAACACCATATATTTT.

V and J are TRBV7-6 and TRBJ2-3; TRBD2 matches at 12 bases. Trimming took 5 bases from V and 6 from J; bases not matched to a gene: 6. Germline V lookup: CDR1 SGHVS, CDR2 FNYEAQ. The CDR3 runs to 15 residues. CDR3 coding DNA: TGTGCCAGCAGCGGACTAGCGGGGCCGTGGGATACGCAGTATTTT. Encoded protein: CASSGLAGPWDTQYF.